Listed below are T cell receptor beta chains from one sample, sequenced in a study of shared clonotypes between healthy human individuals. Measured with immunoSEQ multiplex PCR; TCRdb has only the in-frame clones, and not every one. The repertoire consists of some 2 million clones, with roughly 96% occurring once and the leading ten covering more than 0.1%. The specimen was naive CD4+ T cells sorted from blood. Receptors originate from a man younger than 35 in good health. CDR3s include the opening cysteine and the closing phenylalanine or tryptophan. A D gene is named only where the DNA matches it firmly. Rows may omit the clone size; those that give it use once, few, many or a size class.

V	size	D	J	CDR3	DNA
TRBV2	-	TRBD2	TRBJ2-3	CASNLLAGVGTDTQYF	TGTGCCAGCAACCTCCTAGCGGGAGTGGGAACAGATACGCAGTATTTT
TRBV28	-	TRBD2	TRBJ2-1	CASSLLGLAGGHNEQFF	TGTGCCAGCAGTTTATTGGGTCTAGCGGGAGGCCACAATGAGCAGTTCTTC
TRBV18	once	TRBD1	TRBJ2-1	CASSPDRVLVVDEQFF	TGTGCCAGCTCACCAGACAGGGTTTTGGTTGTAGATGAGCAGTTCTTC
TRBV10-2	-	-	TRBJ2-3	CASNLQRTDTQYF	TGCGCCAGCAACCTCCAGAGGACAGATACGCAGTATTTT
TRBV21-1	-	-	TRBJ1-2	CASSRETGDEGYTF	TGTGCCAGCAGCAGAGAAACAGGGGACGAAGGCTACACCTTC
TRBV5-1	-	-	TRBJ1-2	CASSLDGGTGYTF	TGCGCCAGCAGCTTGGACGGGGGGACTGGCTACACCTTC
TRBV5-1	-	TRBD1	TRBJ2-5	CASSSDRAGKTQYF	TGCGCCAGCAGCTCGGACAGGGCTGGTAAGACCCAGTACTTC
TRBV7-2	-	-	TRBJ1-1	CASSLTPGTTEAFF	TGTGCCAGCAGCTTAACTCCGGGGACCACTGAAGCTTTCTTT
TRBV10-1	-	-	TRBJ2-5	CASSDYRELGTQYF	TGCGCCAGCAGTGACTACAGGGAATTAGGGACCCAGTACTTC
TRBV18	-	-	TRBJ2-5	CASSPDRGGRETQYF	TGTGCCAGCTCCCCGGACCGGGGAGGAAGGGAGACCCAGTACTTC
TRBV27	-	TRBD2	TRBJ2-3	CASRSTSGGTDTQYF	TGTGCCAGCAGGTCCACTAGCGGAGGCACAGATACGCAGTATTTT
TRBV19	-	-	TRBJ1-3	CATISTALGNTIYF	TGTGCCACAATCAGTACGGCGCTTGGAAACACCATATATTTT
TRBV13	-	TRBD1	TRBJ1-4	CASSRQGHNEKLFF	TGTGCCAGCAGTCGACAGGGTCATAATGAAAAACTGTTTTTT
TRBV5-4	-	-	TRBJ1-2	CASSFDTLNGYTF	TGTGCCAGCAGCTTTGACACTCTAAATGGCTACACCTTC
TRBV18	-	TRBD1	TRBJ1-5	CASSFGQGGNQPQHF	TGTGCCAGCTCATTCGGACAGGGAGGTAATCAGCCCCAGCATTTT
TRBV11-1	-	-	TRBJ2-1	CASSPRGRGESNEQFF	TGTGCCAGCAGCCCTAGGGGGCGGGGGGAAAGCAATGAGCAGTTCTTC
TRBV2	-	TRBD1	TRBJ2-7	CASSGDRGSSYEQYF	TGTGCCAGCAGCGGGGACAGGGGGAGCTCCTACGAGCAGTACTTC
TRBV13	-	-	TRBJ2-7	CASSLIRSYEQYF	TGTGCCAGCAGCTTAATCAGATCCTACGAGCAGTACTTC
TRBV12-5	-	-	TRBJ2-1	CASGLVFREQFF	TGTGCTAGTGGTTTGGTATTCCGGGAGCAGTTCTTC
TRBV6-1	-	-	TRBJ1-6	CASSEAGARNSPLHF	TGTGCCAGCAGTGAAGCAGGGGCTCGGAATTCACCCCTCCACTTT
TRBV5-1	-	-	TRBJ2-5	CASSLDAFQETQYF	TGCGCCAGCAGCTTGGATGCTTTCCAAGAGACCCAGTACTTC
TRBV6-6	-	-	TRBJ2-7	CASSYQGTDEQYF	TGTGCCAGCAGTTACCAAGGAACTGATGAGCAGTACTTC
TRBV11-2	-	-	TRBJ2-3	CASSNPVGSDTQYF	TGTGCCAGCAGCAACCCTGTCGGGTCAGATACGCAGTATTTT
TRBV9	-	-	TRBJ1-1	CASSVEPANTEAFF	TGTGCCAGCAGCGTAGAACCCGCGAACACTGAAGCTTTCTTT
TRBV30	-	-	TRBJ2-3	CAWSGRGGTDTQYF	TGTGCCTGGAGTGGAAGGGGGGGCACAGATACGCAGTATTTT
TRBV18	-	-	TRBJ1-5	CASSPANQPQHF	TGTGCCAGCTCACCGGCAAATCAGCCCCAGCATTTT
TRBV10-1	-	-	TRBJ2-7	CASSDSLSSYEQYF	TGCGCCAGCAGTGACTCCTTAAGCTCCTACGAGCAGTACTTC
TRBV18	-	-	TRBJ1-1	CASSPLTNTEAFF	TGTGCCAGCTCACCGCTAACGAACACTGAAGCTTTCTTT
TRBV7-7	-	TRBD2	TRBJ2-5	CASSPGIAGGRETQYF	TGTGCTAGCAGCCCGGGGATAGCGGGGGGCCGTGAGACCCAGTACTTC
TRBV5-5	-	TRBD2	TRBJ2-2	CASSLEVAGVRTGELFF	TGTGCCAGCAGCTTGGAGGTAGCGGGAGTGCGAACCGGGGAGCTGTTTTTT
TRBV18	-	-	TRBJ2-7	CASSPRSYEQYF	TGTGCCAGCTCACCACGCTCCTACGAGCAGTACTTC
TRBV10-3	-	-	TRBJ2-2	CAIRGGGLGLFF	TGTGCCATCAGAGGGGGGGGCTTAGGGCTGTTTTTT
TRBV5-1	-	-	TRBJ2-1	CASSPAGTRAYNEQFF	TGCGCCAGCAGCCCCGCGGGGACCCGGGCTTACAATGAGCAGTTCTTC
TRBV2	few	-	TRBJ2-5	CASSGQSGVYQETQYF	TGTGCCAGCAGTGGCCAGAGCGGAGTGTACCAAGAGACCCAGTACTTC
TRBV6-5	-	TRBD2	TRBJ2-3	CASSYSGLAGPKQYF	TGTGCCAGCAGTTACTCCGGGCTAGCGGGTCCGAAGCAGTATTTT
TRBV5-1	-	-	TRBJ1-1	CASSEAPGASTEAFF	TGCGCCAGCAGCGAGGCACCCGGGGCGAGCACTGAAGCTTTCTTT
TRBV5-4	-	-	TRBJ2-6	CASSFGARAGANVLTF	TGTGCCAGCAGCTTTGGTGCCAGGGCTGGGGCCAACGTCCTGACTTTC
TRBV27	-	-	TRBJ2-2	CASSSRGSNGWELFF	TGTGCCAGCAGTTCGAGAGGGTCCAACGGGTGGGAGCTGTTTTTT
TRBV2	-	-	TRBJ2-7	CASSPGVGRSYEQYF	TGTGCCAGCAGCCCCGGGGTGGGGCGATCCTACGAGCAGTACTTC
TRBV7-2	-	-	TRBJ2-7	CASSPGWGGEQYF	TGTGCCAGCAGCCCCGGATGGGGCGGCGAGCAGTACTTC
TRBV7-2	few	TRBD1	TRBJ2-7	CASTVGTGPYEQYF	TGTGCCAGCACCGTCGGGACAGGGCCTTACGAGCAGTACTTC
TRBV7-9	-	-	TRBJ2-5	CASSLVPGETQYF	TGTGCCAGCAGCTTAGTCCCAGGGGAGACCCAGTACTTC
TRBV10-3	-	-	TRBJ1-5	CAISESPPGLTSNQPQHF	TGTGCCATCAGTGAGTCGCCTCCGGGACTGACTAGCAATCAGCCCCAGCATTTT